The 9 T cell receptor beta chains below all came from one sample that was sequenced in a study of T cell repertoires in cytomegalovirus infection. One entry per CDR3 protein results from TCRdb running MiXCR on the reads. The repertoire has fewer than 250,000 distinct CDR3 sequences, over 20% of them found once; the top ten carry approximately 18%. Sequences were obtained from CD8+ T cells from PBMCs. The receptor source for this set is a human donor in good health (CMV status not recorded). Some clones in this sample may be carry-over from other donors' samples.

The chain joins TRBV19 to TRBJ1-1, with D hard to call. V shed 1 base and J shed 1 base, with 7 bases lying between them. Germline CDR1 is LNHDA and CDR2 is SQIVND (reference sequence). This CDR3 has 14 residues. The DNA for the CDR3 is TGTGCCAGTAGTATAGTCCCGGGGAACACTGAAGCTTTCTTT. Translated, it gives CASSIVPGNTEAFF.

The genes are TRBV7-2 and TRBJ2-3, with 9 bases identical to TRBD2. J lost 6 bases, V lost 5 bases, and 6 bases had no gene match. The germline gives CDR1 SGHTA, CDR2 FQGNSA. There are 14 residues in the CDR3. DNA of the CDR3: TGTGCCAGCAGCCGGCTAGCGGGGAGCGATACGCAGTATTTT. Translation: CASSRLAGSDTQYF.

In this sample, this clonotype turned up many times. V usage is TRBV7-9 and J usage is TRBJ2-3; a possible D gene is TRBD2 (6 bases). Trimming took off 1 base at V and 3 bases at J, with 11 bases between the two ends. The CDR3 covers 15 residues. Germline V gives CDR1 SEHNR, CDR2 FQNEAQ (reference sequence). CDR3 sequence reads: CASSLDRGVTDTQYF. CDR3 coding DNA: TGTGCCAGCAGCTTAGATCGCGGGGTGACAGATACGCAGTATTTT.

Comments on this clonotype: The germline gene is not matched at one end of the junction; a read error may be the cause. The CDR3 protein is CASSGRGSIDTQYF. The CDR3 nucleotides are TGTGCCAGCAGCGGACGGGGGAGCATAGATACGCAGTATTTT. The V call is TRBV9, the J call TRBJ2-3; weak D call: TRBD2 (6 bases). Germline values: CDR1 SGDLS, CDR2 YYNGEE. This CDR3 contains 14 residues.

There are many counts of this clonotype. V gene TRBV2 combines with J gene TRBJ1-1; maybe TRBD1 (6 bases). There are 12 residues in the CDR3. V lost 8 bases and J 5 bases, leaving 12 bases between the germline ends. Germline V lookup: CDR1 SNHLY, CDR2 FYNNEI. The CDR3 protein is CASGRGKTEAFF. CDR3 bases: TGTGCCAGCGGGAGGGGGAAGACTGAAGCTTTCTTT. Full variable domain (missing parts from reference TRBV2 and TRBJ1-1): EPEVTQTPSHQVTQMGQEVILRCVPISNHLYFYWYRQILGQKVEFLVSFYNNEISEKSEIFDDQFSVERPDGSNFTLKIRSTKLEDSAMYFCASGRGKTEAFFGQGTRLTVV.

This clonotype appeared a single time. The chain links TRBV11-2 to TRBJ1-6; D is ambiguous. The CDR3 consists of 11 residues. Between the trimmed V and J ends, which lost 8 bases and 8 bases, there was a span of 7 bases. In germline, CDR1 is SGHAT, CDR2 FQNNGV. In nucleotides, the CDR3 is TGTGCCAGCGGTCGTGATTCACCCCTCCACTTT. Protein: CASGRDSPLHF.

This clonotype was counted between two and nine times. The chain is built from TRBV2 and TRBJ1-2, with unresolved D. The ends were cut back, 0 bases at V and 2 bases at J, with 7 bases in the middle. CDR3 length: 14 residues. The germline gives CDR1 SNHLY, CDR2 FYNNEI. The CDR3 sequence: CASSEARRNYGYTF. The CDR3 coding sequence is TGTGCCAGCAGTGAAGCGAGGCGGAACTATGGCTACACCTTC.

The chain employs TRBV4-1 and TRBJ2-1; no reliable D call. Trimming stripped 2 bases from V and 8 bases from J, with 10 bases between. CDR1 and CDR2 (germline): MGHRA, YSYEKL. The CDR3 runs 13 residues. In DNA, the CDR3 is TGCGCCAGCAGCCAAACCCCTACGGATGAGCAGTTCTTC. It specifies CASSQTPTDEQFF.

In this sample, this clonotype turned up a few times. The chain is built from TRBV29-1 and TRBJ2-4; perhaps TRBD1 as D (6 bases). Germline CDR1 and CDR2: SQVTM and ANQGSEA. The CDR3 covers 12 residues. V dropped 0 bases and J dropped 15 bases, with 15 bases sitting between them. Here the CDR3 DNA reads TGCAGCGTTGAAGATAACGACAGGTCCTCGTACTTC. Translated: CSVEDNDRSSYF.